A selection of T cell receptor beta chains follows, all from one sample in a study of blood T cell repertoires in COVID-19. Assay: immunoSEQ multiplex PCR; the TCRdb copy retains only in-frame clones and omits some. The sample includes some 200,000 clones, around 83% of them seen just once. The sequenced sample was peripheral blood. The receptors come from a human donor in a cohort sampled during active COVID-19. Both conserved end residues are part of each CDR3. D genes are given only for firm matches. The size of a clone is reported for some rows only, either as once, few or many, or as a class for expanded clones.

size	V	J	D	DNA	CDR3
NA	TRBV4-2	TRBJ2-1	TRBD2	TGTGCCAGCAGCCAAACCGGGACTAGCAGAAATGATGAGCAGTTCTTC	CASSQTGTSRNDEQFF
NA	TRBV5-1	TRBJ1-6	NA	TGCGCCAGCAGCTTGTGGCGGTTGAATAATTCACCCCTCCACTTT	CASSLWRLNNSPLHF
NA	TRBV19	TRBJ2-1	TRBD1	TGTGCCAGTAGTATTGTCACAGGGGATCACTACAATGAGCAGTTCTTC	CASSIVTGDHYNEQFF
NA	TRBV5-6	TRBJ1-2	NA	TGTGCCAGCAGGGGGCGCGACTATGGCTACACCTTC	CASRGRDYGYTF
NA	TRBV2	TRBJ2-7	TRBD1	TGTGCCAGCAGATTCCGGGACAGGGGATTTCGGGACGAGCAGTACTTC	CASRFRDRGFRDEQYF
NA	TRBV28	TRBJ1-6	NA	TGTGCCAGCAGTACACAGGGTGGTAATTCACCCCTCCACTTT	CASSTQGGNSPLHF
few	TRBV19	TRBJ2-7	TRBD2	TGTGCCAGTAGTCTAGCGGGAGGGGGCTCCTACGAGCAGTACTTC	CASSLAGGGSYEQYF
few	TRBV6-6	TRBJ1-1	NA	TGTGCCAGCAGTTTCGTAGACACTGAAGCTTTCTTT	CASSFVDTEAFF
NA	TRBV30	TRBJ1-3	NA	TGTGCCTGGGGGGCCTCTGGAAACACCATATATTTT	CAWGASGNTIYF
NA	TRBV6-5	TRBJ1-2	NA	TGTGCCAGCAGCCAACAGGGCCATGGCTACACCTTC	CASSQQGHGYTF
NA	TRBV18	TRBJ2-3	TRBD2	TGTGCCAGCTCATCACGGACTAGCGGGAGAACTAGCACAGATACGCAGTATTTT	CASSSRTSGRTSTDTQYF
few	TRBV28	TRBJ1-5	NA	TGTGCCAGCAGTCCGCCCCCGGTTTTTAGCAATCAGCCCCAGCATTTT	CASSPPPVFSNQPQHF
once	TRBV21-1	TRBJ1-5	NA	TGTGCCAGCAGCAAAAAACTGGATGGGGGGTATAGCAATCAGCCCCAGCATTTT	CASSKKLDGGYSNQPQHF
few	TRBV5-4	TRBJ2-7	TRBD1	TGTGCCAGCAGCATACAAGGGGACAGGCTCTACGAGCAGTACTTC	CASSIQGDRLYEQYF
NA	TRBV6-6	TRBJ2-7	TRBD2	TGTGCCAGCAGTTACTCTAGCGGGAGGTACGAGCAGTACTTC	CASSYSSGRYEQYF
NA	TRBV7-2	TRBJ2-1	TRBD2	TGTGCCAGCAGCTTGCGCGGGAGGGCCGCAGGTGAGCAGTTCTTC	CASSLRGRAAGEQFF
NA	TRBV18	TRBJ2-3	TRBD1	TGTGCCAGCTCACCACAACAGGGGGCGTCCAGGGATACGCAGTATTTT	CASSPQQGASRDTQYF
NA	TRBV7-9	TRBJ2-1	NA	TGTGCCAGCAGCTTTGGACTCTACAATGAGCAGTTCTTC	CASSFGLYNEQFF
NA	TRBV6-7	TRBJ1-4	NA	TGTGCCAGCAGTTACTCGCGGACAACTAATGAAAAACTGTTTTTT	CASSYSRTTNEKLFF
NA	TRBV24-1	TRBJ1-1	NA	TGTGCCACCAGAGGACAAAACGCTGAAGCTTTCTTT	CATRGQNAEAFF
many	TRBV6-5	TRBJ2-7	TRBD2	TGTGCCAGCAGGTCGGGGGGGGACGAGCAGTACTTC	CASRSGGDEQYF
few	TRBV21-1	TRBJ1-5	NA	TGTGCCAGCAGCCCACGTCGTACCCGAGGAAGCAATCAGCCCCAGCATTTT	CASSPRRTRGSNQPQHF
few	TRBV19	TRBJ2-7	TRBD1	TGTGCCAGTAGTAAGACAGGGAACACCTACGAGCAGTACTTC	CASSKTGNTYEQYF
NA	TRBV14	TRBJ2-7	NA	TGTGCCAGCAGCCACGGACAGATTCGGCGGGAGCAGTACTTC	CASSHGQIRREQYF
few	TRBV6-5	TRBJ1-2	NA	TGTGCCAGCAGTTACTCCCTATGGGGCCGGTCTGGCTACACCTTC	CASSYSLWGRSGYTF
NA	TRBV9	TRBJ2-1	TRBD2	TGTGCCAGCAGCGTAGGGACTAGCCCTAGGCATGAGCAGTTCTTC	CASSVGTSPRHEQFF
few	TRBV27	TRBJ1-2	NA	TGTGCCAGCAGTCATCTAACGCGACAGAAGGGCTATGGCTACACCTTC	CASSHLTRQKGYGYTF
NA	TRBV2	TRBJ2-3	TRBD2	TGTGCCAGTCAGGAACTAGCGGGTGCGGATACGCAGTATTTT	CASQELAGADTQYF
NA	TRBV4-2	TRBJ1-4	NA	TGTGCCAGCAGCCAAGGTGAGACGGGAACTAATGAAAAACTGTTTTTT	CASSQGETGTNEKLFF
NA	TRBV18	TRBJ1-6	NA	TGTGCCAGCTCACCACTATGGGCGAAAAACAATTCACCCCTCCACTTT	CASSPLWAKNNSPLHF
NA	TRBV15	TRBJ2-3	TRBD2	TGTGCCACCAGCAGAGGCGGGAGGGAGAGCACAGATACGCAGTATTTT	CATSRGGRESTDTQYF
few	TRBV20-1	TRBJ2-3	NA	TGCAGTGCTAGTACCCTGGGACACGGCACAGATACGCAGTATTTT	CSASTLGHGTDTQYF
few	TRBV2	TRBJ1-1	NA	TGTGCCAGCAGTAAGAGCCCTCGGGACACTGAAGCTTTCTTT	CASSKSPRDTEAFF
NA	TRBV4-1	TRBJ2-5	TRBD2	TGCGCCAGCAGCCAAGAGTGGAGACTAGCGGCCCAAGAGACCCAGTACTTC	CASSQEWRLAAQETQYF
NA	TRBV19	TRBJ2-5	TRBD1	TGTGCCAGTAGTCTTACCAGGGACAGCTGGGGGTCGGAGACCCAGTACTTC	CASSLTRDSWGSETQYF
NA	TRBV27	TRBJ1-5	NA	TGTGCCAGCAGTACCTACAGGGAGGGGTTCAATCAGCCCCAGCATTTT	CASSTYREGFNQPQHF
NA	TRBV4-1	TRBJ2-1	NA	TGCGCCAGCAGCCTACAGACACCTTCCTACAATGAGCAGTTCTTC	CASSLQTPSYNEQFF
few	TRBV18	TRBJ2-2	TRBD2	TGTGCCAGCTCACCGACGGGACTAGCGATTTACTTGGCCACCGGGGAGCTGTTTTTT	CASSPTGLAIYLATGELFF
NA	TRBV7-9	TRBJ2-1	TRBD2	TGTGCCAGCAGCTTAGCGGAGACTAGCGACGGCTCCTACAATGAGCAGTTCTTC	CASSLAETSDGSYNEQFF
few	TRBV4-1	TRBJ1-2	TRBD1	TGCGCCAGCAGCCAAGTTTTCCGAGACAGGGGTGGCTACACCTTC	CASSQVFRDRGGYTF
few	TRBV2	TRBJ1-2	TRBD1	TGTGCCAGCAGTGGTGAAGGGGGCTACGGCTACACCTTC	CASSGEGGYGYTF
NA	TRBV7-2	TRBJ2-3	NA	TGTGCCAGCAGCTTACACACAGATACGCAGTATTTT	CASSLHTDTQYF
NA	TRBV28	TRBJ1-4	TRBD1	TGTGCCAGCACCACCGGGACAGCTAATGAAAAACTGTTTTTT	CASTTGTANEKLFF
NA	TRBV13	TRBJ2-1	TRBD2	TGTGCCAGCAGTTCCCCGGGGAGGGGCGACAATGAGCAGTTCTTC	CASSSPGRGDNEQFF
NA	TRBV18	TRBJ1-2	TRBD1	TGTGCCAGCTCACCGTCGGGACAGGGGGCCTTCTATGGCTACACCTTC	CASSPSGQGAFYGYTF
NA	TRBV12-3/TRBV12-4	TRBJ2-1	NA	TGTGCCAGCAGTTTACGCTCTAAGGGGGAGCAGTTCTTC	CASSLRSKGEQFF
few	TRBV28	TRBJ1-5	NA	TGTGCCAGCAGTTTAGCAGGGACAACTAGCAATCAGCCCCAGCATTTT	CASSLAGTTSNQPQHF